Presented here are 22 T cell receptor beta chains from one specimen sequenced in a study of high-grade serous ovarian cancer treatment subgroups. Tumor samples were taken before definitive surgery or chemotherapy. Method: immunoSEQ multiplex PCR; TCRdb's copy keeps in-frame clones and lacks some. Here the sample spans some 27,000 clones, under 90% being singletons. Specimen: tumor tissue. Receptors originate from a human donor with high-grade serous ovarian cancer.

The CDR3 region is CASSLERTRDEQFF. In DNA, the CDR3 is TGTGCCAGCAGCTTGGAACGGACTCGGGATGAGCAGTTCTTC. This chain links TRBV5-5 with TRBJ2-1, with D maybe TRBD2 (5 bases). Germline-derived CDR1 and CDR2 are SGHKS and YYEKEE (reference sequence). V was shortened by 0 bases and J by 8 bases, with 12 bases between the two germline ends. The CDR3 totals 14 residues.

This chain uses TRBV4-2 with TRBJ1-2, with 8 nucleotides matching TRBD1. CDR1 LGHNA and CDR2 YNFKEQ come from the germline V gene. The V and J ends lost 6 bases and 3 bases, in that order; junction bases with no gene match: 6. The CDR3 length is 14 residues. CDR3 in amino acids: CASRLQGVDYGYTF. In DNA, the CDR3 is TGTGCCAGCAGGTTACAGGGGGTTGACTATGGCTACACCTTC.

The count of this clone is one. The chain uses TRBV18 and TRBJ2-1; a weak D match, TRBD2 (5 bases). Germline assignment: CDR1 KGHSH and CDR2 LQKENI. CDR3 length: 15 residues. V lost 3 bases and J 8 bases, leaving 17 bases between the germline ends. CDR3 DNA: TGTGCCAGCTCACCCAGGCTAGCAGATTGGTATGAGCAGTTCTTC. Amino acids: CASSPRLADWYEQFF.

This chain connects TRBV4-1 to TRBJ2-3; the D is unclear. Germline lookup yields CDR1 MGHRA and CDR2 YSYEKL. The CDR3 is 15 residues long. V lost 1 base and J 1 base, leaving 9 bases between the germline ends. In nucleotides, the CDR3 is TGCGCCAGCAGCCAAGGGGGTCTAGGCACAGATACGCAGTATTTT. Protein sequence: CASSQGGLGTDTQYF.

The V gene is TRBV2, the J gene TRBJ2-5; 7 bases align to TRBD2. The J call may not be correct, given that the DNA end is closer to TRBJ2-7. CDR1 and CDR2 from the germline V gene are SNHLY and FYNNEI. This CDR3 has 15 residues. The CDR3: CASSEIRTSSYEQYF. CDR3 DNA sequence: TGTGCCAGCAGTGAAATTAGGACTAGCTCCTACGAGCAGTACTTC.

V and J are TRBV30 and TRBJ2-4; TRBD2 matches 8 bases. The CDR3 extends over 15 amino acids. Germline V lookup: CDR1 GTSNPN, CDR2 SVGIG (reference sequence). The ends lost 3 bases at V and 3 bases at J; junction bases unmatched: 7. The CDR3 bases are TGTGCCTGGAGCGGGGGGGGAGGAGGCAAAAACATTCAGTACTTC. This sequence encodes CAWSGGGGGKNIQYF.

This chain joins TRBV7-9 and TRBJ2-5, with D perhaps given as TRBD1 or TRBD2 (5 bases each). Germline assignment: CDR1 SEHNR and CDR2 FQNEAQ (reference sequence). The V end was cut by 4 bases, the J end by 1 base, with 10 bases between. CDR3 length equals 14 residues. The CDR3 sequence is CASSSPGPQETQYF. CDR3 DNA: TGTGCCAGCAGCTCCCCGGGGCCCCAAGAGACCCAGTACTTC.

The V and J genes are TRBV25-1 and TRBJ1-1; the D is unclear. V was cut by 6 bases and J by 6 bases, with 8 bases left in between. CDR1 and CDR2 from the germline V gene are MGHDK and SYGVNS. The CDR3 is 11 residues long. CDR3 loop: CASSLRAEAFF. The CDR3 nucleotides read TGTGCCAGCAGCCTTCGGGCTGAAGCTTTCTTT.

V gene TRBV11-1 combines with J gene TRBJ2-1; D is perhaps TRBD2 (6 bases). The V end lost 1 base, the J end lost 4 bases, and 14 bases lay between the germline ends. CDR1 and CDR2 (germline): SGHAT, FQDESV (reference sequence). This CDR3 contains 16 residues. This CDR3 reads CASSLEVAGRYNEQFF. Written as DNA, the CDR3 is TGTGCCAGCAGCTTAGAGGTTGCGGGGCGATACAATGAGCAGTTCTTC.

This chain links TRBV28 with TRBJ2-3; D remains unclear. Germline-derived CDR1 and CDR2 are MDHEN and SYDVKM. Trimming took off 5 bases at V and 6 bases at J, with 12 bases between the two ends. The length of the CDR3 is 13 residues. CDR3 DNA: TGTGCCAGCAGTCCCACCCTTGCGGATACGCAGTATTTT. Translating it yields CASSPTLADTQYF.

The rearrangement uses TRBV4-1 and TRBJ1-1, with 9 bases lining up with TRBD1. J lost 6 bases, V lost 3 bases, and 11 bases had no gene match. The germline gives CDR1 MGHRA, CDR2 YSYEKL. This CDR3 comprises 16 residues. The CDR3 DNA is TGCGCCAGCAGCCAGGCTGGTACAGGGGGCAGGGCTGAAGCTTTCTTT. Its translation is CASSQAGTGGRAEAFF.

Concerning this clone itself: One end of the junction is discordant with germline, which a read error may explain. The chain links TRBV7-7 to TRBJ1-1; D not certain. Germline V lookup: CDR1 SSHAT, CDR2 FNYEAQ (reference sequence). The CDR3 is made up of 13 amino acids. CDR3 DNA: TGTGCTAGCAGCTTAGGCAAGAACACTGAAGCTTTCTTT. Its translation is CASSLGKNTEAFF.

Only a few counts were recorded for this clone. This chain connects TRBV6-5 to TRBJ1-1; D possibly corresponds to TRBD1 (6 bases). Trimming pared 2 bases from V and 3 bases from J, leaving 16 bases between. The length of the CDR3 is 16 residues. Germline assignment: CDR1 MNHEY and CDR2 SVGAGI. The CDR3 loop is CASSYGGGRLDTEAFF. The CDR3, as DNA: TGTGCCAGCAGTTACGGTGGGGGGCGTCTAGACACTGAAGCTTTCTTT.

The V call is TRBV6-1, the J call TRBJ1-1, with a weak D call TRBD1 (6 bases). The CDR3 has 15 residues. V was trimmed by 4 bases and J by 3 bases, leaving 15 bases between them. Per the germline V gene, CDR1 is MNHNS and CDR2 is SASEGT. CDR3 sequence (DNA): TGTGCCAGCAGTGTCGGGGGCATGGGGTACACTGAAGCTTTCTTT. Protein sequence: CASSVGGMGYTEAFF.

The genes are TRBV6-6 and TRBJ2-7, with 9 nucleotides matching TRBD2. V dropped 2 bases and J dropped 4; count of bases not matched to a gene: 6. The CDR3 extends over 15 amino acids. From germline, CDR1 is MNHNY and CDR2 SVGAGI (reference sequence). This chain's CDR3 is CASSYPSGKSYEQYF. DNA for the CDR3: TGTGCCAGCAGTTACCCTAGCGGGAAGAGTTACGAGCAGTACTTC.

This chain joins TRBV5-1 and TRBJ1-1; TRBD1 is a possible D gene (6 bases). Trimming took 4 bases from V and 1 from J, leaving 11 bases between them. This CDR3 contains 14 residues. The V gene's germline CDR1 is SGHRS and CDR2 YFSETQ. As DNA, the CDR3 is TGCGCCAGCAGCGGTACCAGGGGGAACACTGAAGCTTTCTTT. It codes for CASSGTRGNTEAFF. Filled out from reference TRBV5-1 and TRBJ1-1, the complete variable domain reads KAGVTQTPRYLIKTRGQQVTLSCSPISGHRSVSWYQQTPGQGLQFLFEYFSETQRNKGNFPGRFSGRQFSNSRSEMNVSTLELGDSALYLCASSGTRGNTEAFFGQGTRLTVV.

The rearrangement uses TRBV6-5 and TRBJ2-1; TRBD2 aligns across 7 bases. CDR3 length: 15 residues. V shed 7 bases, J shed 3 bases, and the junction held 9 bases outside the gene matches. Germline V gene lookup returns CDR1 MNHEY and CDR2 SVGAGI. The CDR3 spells CASNRASGLYNEQFF. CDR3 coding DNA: TGTGCCAGCAACCGGGCTAGCGGACTCTACAATGAGCAGTTCTTC.

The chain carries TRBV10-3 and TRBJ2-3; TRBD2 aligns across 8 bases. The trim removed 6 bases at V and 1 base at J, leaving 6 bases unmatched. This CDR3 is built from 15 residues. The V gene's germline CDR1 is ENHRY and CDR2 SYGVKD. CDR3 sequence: CAISLSGRGTDTQYF. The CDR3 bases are TGTGCCATCAGCTTGAGCGGGAGAGGCACAGATACGCAGTATTTT.

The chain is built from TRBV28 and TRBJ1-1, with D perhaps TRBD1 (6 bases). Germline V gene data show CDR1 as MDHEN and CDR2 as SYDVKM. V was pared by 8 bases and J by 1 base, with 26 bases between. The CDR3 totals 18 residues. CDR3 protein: CASCTGKTWRRENTEAFF. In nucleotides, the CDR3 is TGTGCCAGCTGTACAGGGAAAACTTGGAGAAGGGAGAACACTGAAGCTTTCTTT.

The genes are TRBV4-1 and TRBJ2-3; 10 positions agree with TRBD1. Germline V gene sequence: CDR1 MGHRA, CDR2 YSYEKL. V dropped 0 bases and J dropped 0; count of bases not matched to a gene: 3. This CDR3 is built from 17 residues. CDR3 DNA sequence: TGCGCCAGCAGCCAAGACCGACAGGGGGCAAGCACAGATACGCAGTATTTT. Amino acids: CASSQDRQGASTDTQYF.

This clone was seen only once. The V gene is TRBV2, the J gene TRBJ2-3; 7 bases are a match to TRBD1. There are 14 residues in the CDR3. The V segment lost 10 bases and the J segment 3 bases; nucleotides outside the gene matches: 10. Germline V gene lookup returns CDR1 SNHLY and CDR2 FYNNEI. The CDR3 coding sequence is TGTGCCACTGCCCCTAACAGGGGAACAGATACGCAGTATTTT. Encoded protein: CATAPNRGTDTQYF.

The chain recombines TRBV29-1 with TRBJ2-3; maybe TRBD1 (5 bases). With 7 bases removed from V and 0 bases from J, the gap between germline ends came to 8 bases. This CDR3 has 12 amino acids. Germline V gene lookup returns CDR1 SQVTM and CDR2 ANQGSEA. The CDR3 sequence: CSAGASTDTQYF. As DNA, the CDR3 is TGCAGCGCTGGGGCTAGCACAGATACGCAGTATTTT.